This TCR beta chain stems from a study of spatial heterogeneity in lung cancer (dated by TCRdb to the late 2010s). About the full investigation: Beta-chain transcripts were consistently detected in greater numbers than alpha-chain transcripts, which likely reflected higher beta-chain transcript abundance. Both alpha and beta chains were TCR-sequenced in samples taken at surgery, namely 220 tumor regions, 61 to 65 matched nontumor lung samples and some 53 PBMC samples. In the raw uncorrected reads, each unique combination of TCR and UMI appeared more than ten times on average. In non-small cell lung cancer, the study quantitatively compared TCR alpha and beta repertoires across several tumor regions, matched nontumor lung, and blood. Nonsynonymous mutation counts, determined by whole-exome sequencing of tumor tissue, were related to features of the TCR repertoire. What the study reported, not specific to this receptor: Confirming at a functional level the hypothesis that regional TCRs recognize regional mutations was considered to require additional single-cell paired TCR alpha and beta sequencing. Ubiquitous expanded tumor TCRs showed up in blood more often at tumor resection than at routine follow-up.

In light of the paper, this sample's time point label describes: sample taken at primary tumor resection. The donors were 72 patients from the lung TRACERx cohort who had early-stage, untreated non-small cell lung cancer. TCR sequencing used whole RNA extracted from tumor and nontumor lung tissue, or from cryopreserved PBMC samples, without cell sorting. Only patients with enough RNA available from two or more tumor regions were chosen for TCR sequencing. This clonotype was counted between two and nine times. It has no known antigen specificity. One base away there is no much larger clone; base qualities are not given. Receptors were amplified or captured by 5' RACE. Sequencing took place on a NextSeq 500. In the TCR library protocol, a unique molecular identifier was attached to each TCR cDNA molecule so that PCR and sequencing errors could be corrected. Per the source publication's procedure: TCR identification, UMI-based error correction and CDR3 extraction were performed with Decombinator tools. TCRs above a frequency of 2 per 1,000, corresponding to the top 1% of the tumor frequency distribution, were defined as expanded. Renyi diversity was calculated using the R vegan package after each repertoire was subsampled 100 times to 5,000 TCRs. CDR3 similarity networks were constructed using string-kernel similarity of amino acid triplets, with links drawn between CDR3s whose pairwise similarity was above 0.82. In-frame beta chains were kept once TCRdb had trimmed the public reads at Q25 with fastp and called clones with MiXCR. Each entry is one CDR3 protein sequence, shown with its most common DNA and genes. The V and J calls, along with clone size, are taken from TCRdb and not from the paper's own processing. The sample contains around 89,000 distinct CDR3 sequences, less than 15% of them found a single time. 35% to 45% of the sample is held by the ten biggest clonotypes.

From its cysteine to its phenylalanine, the CDR3 spans 13 amino acids. Just the 39-base CDR3 DNA is kept, in frame starting at base 1. CDR1 and CDR2 were assigned from the germline V gene as SGHTA and FQGNSA. Between the V and J ends, shortened by 5 bases and 3 bases respectively, the junction contains 9 bases. The TCR originated in a male donor with early-stage non-small cell lung cancer. Sequenced here: PBMCs, sampled at surgery. Recombination connected TRBV7-2 to TRBJ2-3; matching of 5 bases hints at TRBD2 as the D gene. This receptor has the CDR3 CASSVRGTDTQYF. The sequenced DNA is TGTGCCAGCAGCGTAAGAGGGACAGATACGCAGTATTTT.